The entry below gives a single T cell receptor (beta chain) sequence along with its context. Which antigen it targets is not known. No base qualities exist here, and no much larger clone lies one base off it. The sample belongs to a study of T cells in Graves' hyperthyroidism and ophthalmopathy (dated by TCRdb to between 2018 and 2020). About the full investigation: Peripheral blood was collected at initial diagnosis, before any treatment. To identify distinguishing TCR V-J signatures, a discovery cohort of some 99 patients was used, comprising some 45 with Graves' ophthalmopathy and 57 with stable Graves' hyperthyroidism. An independent validation cohort of about 20 hyperthyroidism patients and some 15 patients who later progressed to ophthalmopathy tested prospective prediction of ophthalmopathy. For training and testing, the 80 to 100 patients in the discovery cohort were randomly divided in a 7:3 ratio. In addition, the study compared T-cell repertoires in thyroid tissue and in blood from roughly 6 Graves' hyperthyroidism patients. Following sampling, methimazole starting at 30 mg daily was given to hyperthyroidism patients, and high-dose intravenous methylprednisolone was given to ophthalmopathy patients. The paper describes TCR Vbeta CDR3 sequencing of roughly 130 peripheral blood samples, made up of around 41 ophthalmopathy patients, roughly 80 hyperthyroidism patients and 17 progressor patients. Overall study outcomes, separate from this receptor: Blood samples also contained most of the expanded thyroid clonotypes (frequency above 0.001), which suggests that blood repertoires may reflect thyroid immune responses. No statistical method was used to fix the sample size in advance, and group allocation was not hidden from the investigators. A 13 V-J signature model separated ophthalmopathy from stable hyperthyroidism, with over 85% sensitivity and about 81% specificity in cross-validation and 80%/75% in testing. In validation, the model predicted progression to ophthalmopathy a median of 6.5 months before onset, with about 67% sensitivity and roughly 73% specificity.

Ophthalmopathy patients had moderately to severely active disease, Clinical Activity Score of at least 3, NOSPECS grade of at least 4, and duration under 3 months. Exclusion was applied to patients with uncontrolled infections, other autoimmune diseases, pregnancy or lactation. Diagnoses were based on clinical symptoms, serum thyroxine and TRAb, thyroid ultrasound and orbital computed tomography. Ficoll-Paque density gradient centrifugation was used to isolate PBMCs from around 10 ml of fresh peripheral blood. Trizol reagent was used to extract total RNA, and RNA quality was then checked on an Agilent 2100 Bioanalyzer. From its cysteine to its phenylalanine, the CDR3 spans 15 amino acids. Left in the record is the CDR3 DNA by itself, 45 bases read in frame from the first base. Between the V and J ends, shortened by 2 bases and 2 bases respectively, the junction contains 9 bases. For CDR1 and CDR2, the germline V gene lists SGHDN and FVKESK.

TCR beta CDR3 regions were amplified from RNA transcripts. A first-round RT-PCR of the TCR CDR3 used the HTBI primer set with the Qiagen OneStep RT-PCR kit. The libraries were constructed in a second round of multiplex PCR and then size-selected and purified. Paired-end sequencing of the libraries was performed with 100 bp reads on an Illumina HiSeq2000. Turning to the authors' computational methods: SOAPnuke was used to process the raw data, throwing out any read that contained adapters or uncalled bases, had a mean Phred below 15, or lacked an exact constant-primer or identifier match. High-quality paired reads were merged with COPE v1.2.5, and unique nucleotide sequences were defined as clonotypes. Clonotypes were aligned to IMGT TRBV, TRBD and TRBJ reference segments using MiTCR v1.1. The analysis was restricted to V-J combinations with a frequency above 0.0001, which together covered 99.2% of the repertoires. The TCS score was defined as the ratio of F50 (clonal expansion) to E x V (chaos), calculated using BLOSUM62-based TCRdist between CDR3 peptides within each V-J. Welch's t-statistics and random forest reduced roughly 530 V-J features to 13, which were used in a naive Bayes classifier (R e1071). TCRdb reran the public reads through fastp at Q25 and MiXCR, keeping productive beta chains. All rows with the same CDR3 protein become a single entry with the most common DNA and genes. TCRdb's processing, not the study's, gives the V and J calls here. This sample holds about 600,000 distinct CDR3 sequences; around 15% were observed only once. The ten largest clones capture about 3.5% of the sample.

Source material: blood. Recombination connected TRBV14 to TRBJ1-4, with no confidently assigned D gene. The source is a woman aged 40 to 50 with Graves' ophthalmopathy. The CDR3 sequence is CASSQRTSTNEKLFF. DNA sequence: TGTGCCAGCAGCCAACGAACAAGTACTAATGAAAAACTGTTTTTT.